The T cell receptor beta chain under discussion was sequenced for a study of cytomegalovirus exposure and HLA in healthy donors. The primer mix had 60 Vbeta and 13 Jbeta primers. Clones were sequenced by immunoSEQ multiplex PCR, and TCRdb holds only the in-frame ones, with some missing. Its table records more than 95,000 clones. The sample was PBMCs. The sequence was collected from a man aged 40-49 years in good health and CMV-seronegative.

In DNA, the CDR3 is TGTGCCAGCAGCGACTCAGGGTATCAGCCCCAGCATTTT. This encodes CASSDSGYQPQHF. The chain has TRBV7-2 and TRBJ1-5; D may be TRBD1 (5 bases). The V end lost 5 bases, the J end lost 5 bases, and 10 bases lay between the germline ends. Germline V gives CDR1 SGHTA, CDR2 FQGNSA. The CDR3 totals 13 residues.